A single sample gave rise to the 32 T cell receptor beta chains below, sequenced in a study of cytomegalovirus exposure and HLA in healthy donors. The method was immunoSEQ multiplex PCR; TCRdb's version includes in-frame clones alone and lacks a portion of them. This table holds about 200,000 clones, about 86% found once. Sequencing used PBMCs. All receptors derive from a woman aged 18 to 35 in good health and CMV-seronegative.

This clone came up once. In DNA, the CDR3 is TGCGCCAGCAGCTCCACCGTGGCCCTAGCGGGAGTCACCGGGGAGCTGTTTTTT. Its translation: CASSSTVALAGVTGELFF. The V gene is TRBV5-1, the J gene TRBJ2-2; 10 bases match TRBD2. CDR3 length: 18 residues. Trimming took 3 bases from V and 4 from J; bases not matched to a gene: 12. Germline CDR1 is SGHRS and CDR2 is YFSETQ. The variable domain in full, completed from reference TRBV5-1 and TRBJ2-2, reads KAGVTQTPRYLIKTRGQQVTLSCSPISGHRSVSWYQQTPGQGLQFLFEYFSETQRNKGNFPGRFSGRQFSNSRSEMNVSTLELGDSALYLCASSSTVALAGVTGELFFGEGSRLTVL.

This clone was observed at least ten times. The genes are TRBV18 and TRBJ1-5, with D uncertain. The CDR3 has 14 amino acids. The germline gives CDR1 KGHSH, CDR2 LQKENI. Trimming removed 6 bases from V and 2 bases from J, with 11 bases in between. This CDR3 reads CASSPLKRNQPQHF. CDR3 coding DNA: TGTGCCAGCTCTCCTCTGAAGCGCAATCAGCCCCAGCATTTT. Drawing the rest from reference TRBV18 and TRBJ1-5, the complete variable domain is NAGVMQNPRHLVRRRGQEARLRCSPMKGHSHVYWYRQLPEEGLKFMVYLQKENIIDESGMPKERFSAEFPKEGPSILRIQQVVRGDSAAYFCASSPLKRNQPQHFGDGTRLSIL.

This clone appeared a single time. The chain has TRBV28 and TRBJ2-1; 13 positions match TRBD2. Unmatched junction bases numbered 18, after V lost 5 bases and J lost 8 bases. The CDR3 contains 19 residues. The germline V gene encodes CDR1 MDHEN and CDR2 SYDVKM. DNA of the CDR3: TGTGCCAGCAGTAAACGTAGTGCGCTCTGGACTAGCGGGAGACATGAGCAGTTCTTC. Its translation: CASSKRSALWTSGRHEQFF.

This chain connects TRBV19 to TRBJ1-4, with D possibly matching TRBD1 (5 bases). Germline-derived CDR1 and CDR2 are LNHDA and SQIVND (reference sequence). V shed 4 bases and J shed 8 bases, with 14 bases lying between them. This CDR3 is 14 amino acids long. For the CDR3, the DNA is TGTGCCAGTAGTACCTGGGGCAGTGGGGAAAAACTGTTTTTT. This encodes CASSTWGSGEKLFF. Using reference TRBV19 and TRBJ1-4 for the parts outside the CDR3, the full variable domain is DGGITQSPKYLFRKEGQNVTLSCEQNLNHDAMYWYRQDPGQGLRLIYYSQIVNDFQKGDIAEGYSVSREKKESFPLTVTSAQKNPTAFYLCASSTWGSGEKLFFGSGTQLSVL.

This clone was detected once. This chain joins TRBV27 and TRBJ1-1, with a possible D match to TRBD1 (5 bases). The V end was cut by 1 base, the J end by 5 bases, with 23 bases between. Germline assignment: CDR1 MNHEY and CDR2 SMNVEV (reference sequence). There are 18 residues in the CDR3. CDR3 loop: CASSLFSRAGMGPTEAFF. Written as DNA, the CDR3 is TGTGCCAGCAGTTTATTTTCGCGCGCAGGGATGGGGCCAACTGAAGCTTTCTTT.

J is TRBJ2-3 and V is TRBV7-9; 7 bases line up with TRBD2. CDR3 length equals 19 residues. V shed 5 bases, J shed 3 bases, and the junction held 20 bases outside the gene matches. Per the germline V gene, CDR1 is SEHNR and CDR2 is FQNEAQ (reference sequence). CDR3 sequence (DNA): TGTGCCAGCAGCCTCTCTACCCTTTTTACGAAGGGACTAACAGATACGCAGTATTTT. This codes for CASSLSTLFTKGLTDTQYF.

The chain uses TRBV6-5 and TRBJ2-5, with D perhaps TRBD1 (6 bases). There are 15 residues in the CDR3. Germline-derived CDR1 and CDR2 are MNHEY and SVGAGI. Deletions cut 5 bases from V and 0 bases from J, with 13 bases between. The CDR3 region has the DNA TGTGCCAGCAGTCCCGACAGGCAGTACCAAGAGACCCAGTACTTC. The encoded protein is CASSPDRQYQETQYF.

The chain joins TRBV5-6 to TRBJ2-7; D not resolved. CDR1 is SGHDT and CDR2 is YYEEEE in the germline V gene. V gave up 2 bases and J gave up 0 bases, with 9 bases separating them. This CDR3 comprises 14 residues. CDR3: CASSFIATSYEQYF. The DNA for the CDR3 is TGTGCCAGCAGCTTTATTGCTACCTCCTACGAGCAGTACTTC.

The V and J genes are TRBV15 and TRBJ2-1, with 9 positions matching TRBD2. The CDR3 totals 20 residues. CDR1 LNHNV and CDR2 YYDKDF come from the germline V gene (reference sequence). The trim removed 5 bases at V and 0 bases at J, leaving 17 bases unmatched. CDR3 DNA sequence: TGTGCCACCAGCCCTTGGACTAGCGTACAGATAAAAAGCTCCTACAATGAGCAGTTCTTC. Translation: CATSPWTSVQIKSSYNEQFF.

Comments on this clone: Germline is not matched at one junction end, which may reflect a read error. The CDR3 protein is CASSLGAFGSHEQYF. In DNA form, the CDR3 reads TGTGCCAGCAGTCTCGGAGCGTTCGGCTCCCACGAGCAGTACTTC. The chain recombines TRBV6-6 with TRBJ2-7, with D hard to call. This CDR3 has 15 amino acids. Germline V gene data show CDR1 as MNHNY and CDR2 as SVGAGI (reference sequence).

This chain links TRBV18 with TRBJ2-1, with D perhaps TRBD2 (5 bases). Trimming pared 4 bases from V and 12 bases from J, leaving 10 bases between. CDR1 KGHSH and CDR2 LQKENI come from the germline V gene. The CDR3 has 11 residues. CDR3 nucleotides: TGTGCCAGCTCACTTAAAGGAGGGCAGTTCTTC. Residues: CASSLKGGQFF.

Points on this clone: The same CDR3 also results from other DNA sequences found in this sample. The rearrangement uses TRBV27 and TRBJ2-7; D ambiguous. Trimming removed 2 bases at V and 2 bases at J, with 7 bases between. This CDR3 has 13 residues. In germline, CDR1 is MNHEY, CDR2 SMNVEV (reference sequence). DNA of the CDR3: TGTGCCAGCAGTTTAGGTCGAGCCTACGAGCAGTACTTC. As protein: CASSLGRAYEQYF.

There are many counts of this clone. CDR3 sequence: CAWSVRGLNNQPQHF. As DNA, the CDR3 is TGTGCCTGGAGTGTACGAGGTCTAAACAATCAGCCCCAGCATTTT. V and J are TRBV30 and TRBJ1-5; D remains unclear. The CDR3 totals 15 residues. Germline CDR1 GTSNPN, CDR2 SVGIG (reference sequence). V was shortened by 0 bases and J by 3 bases, with 12 bases between the two germline ends.

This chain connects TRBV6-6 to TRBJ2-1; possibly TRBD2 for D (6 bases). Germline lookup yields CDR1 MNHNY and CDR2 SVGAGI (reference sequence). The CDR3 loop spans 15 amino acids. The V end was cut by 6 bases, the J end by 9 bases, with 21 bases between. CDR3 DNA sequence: TGTGCCAGCAGCCCATACGGGGACTTAGGCGGTGAGCAGTTCTTC. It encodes CASSPYGDLGGEQFF.

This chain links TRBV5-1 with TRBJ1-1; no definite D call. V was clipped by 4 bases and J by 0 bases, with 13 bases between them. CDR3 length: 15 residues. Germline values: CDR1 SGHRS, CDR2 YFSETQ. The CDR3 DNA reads TGCGCCAGCAGCCCTGGGAGAGGAATGAACACTGAAGCTTTCTTT. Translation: CASSPGRGMNTEAFF.

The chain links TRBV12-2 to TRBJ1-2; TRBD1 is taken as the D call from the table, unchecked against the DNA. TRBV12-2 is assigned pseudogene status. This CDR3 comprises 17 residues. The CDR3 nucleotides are TGTGCAAGTCGCGATCACGCCCCGGACAGGGAAACGTATGGCTACACCTTC. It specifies CASRDHAPDRETYGYTF.

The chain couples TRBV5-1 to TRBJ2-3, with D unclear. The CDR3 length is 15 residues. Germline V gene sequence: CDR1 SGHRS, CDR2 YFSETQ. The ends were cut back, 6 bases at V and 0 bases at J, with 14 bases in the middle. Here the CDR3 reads CASNSEPYSTDTQYF. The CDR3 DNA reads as TGCGCCAGCAACAGTGAGCCTTATAGCACAGATACGCAGTATTTT. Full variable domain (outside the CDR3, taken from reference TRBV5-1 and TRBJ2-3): KAGVTQTPRYLIKTRGQQVTLSCSPISGHRSVSWYQQTPGQGLQFLFEYFSETQRNKGNFPGRFSGRQFSNSRSEMNVSTLELGDSALYLCASNSEPYSTDTQYFGPGTRLTVL.

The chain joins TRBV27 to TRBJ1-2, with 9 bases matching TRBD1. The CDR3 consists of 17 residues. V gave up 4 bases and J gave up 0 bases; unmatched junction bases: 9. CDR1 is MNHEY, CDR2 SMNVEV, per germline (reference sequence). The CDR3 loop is CASSSRGQGYTNYGYTF. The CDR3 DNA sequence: TGTGCCAGCAGTTCGCGGGGACAGGGCTACACTAACTATGGCTACACCTTC.

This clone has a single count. As DNA, the CDR3 is TGCGCCAGCAGCTTGGGACTAGCATCAACTAGCACAGATACGCAGTATTTT. Translation: CASSLGLASTSTDTQYF. The chain combines TRBV5-1 with TRBJ2-3; 7 nucleotides match TRBD2. The J segment lost 0 bases and the V segment lost 0 bases, leaving 7 bases of the junction unmatched. CDR3 size: 17 residues. Germline CDR1 and CDR2: SGHRS and YFSETQ.

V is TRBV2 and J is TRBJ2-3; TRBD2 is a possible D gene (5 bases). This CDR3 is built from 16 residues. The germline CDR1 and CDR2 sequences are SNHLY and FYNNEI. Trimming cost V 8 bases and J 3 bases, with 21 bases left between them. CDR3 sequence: CASLLTLGRGTDTQYF. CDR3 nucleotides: TGTGCCAGCCTTCTGACACTGGGTCGAGGGACAGATACGCAGTATTTT.

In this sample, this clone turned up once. In nucleotides, the CDR3 is TGTGCCAGCAGTGCCCGGGACAGACAGACGCAGTATTTT. This translates into CASSARDRQTQYF. The J gene is TRBJ2-3, the V gene TRBV2; 7 bases agree with TRBD1. The CDR3 has 13 residues. V lost 4 bases and J lost 9; bases outside the gene matches: 7. Germline lookup yields CDR1 SNHLY and CDR2 FYNNEI.

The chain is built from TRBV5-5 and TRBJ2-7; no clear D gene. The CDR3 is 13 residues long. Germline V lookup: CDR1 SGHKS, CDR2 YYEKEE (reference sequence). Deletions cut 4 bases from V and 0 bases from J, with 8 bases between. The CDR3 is CASSPPHSYEQYF. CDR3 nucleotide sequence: TGTGCCAGCAGCCCCCCACACTCCTACGAGCAGTACTTC.

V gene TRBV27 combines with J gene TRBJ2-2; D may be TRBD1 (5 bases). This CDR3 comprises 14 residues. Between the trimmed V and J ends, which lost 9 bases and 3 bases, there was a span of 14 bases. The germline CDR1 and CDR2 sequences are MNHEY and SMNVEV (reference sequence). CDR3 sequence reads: CASAQTADTGELFF. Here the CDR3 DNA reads TGTGCCAGTGCCCAGACAGCAGACACCGGGGAGCTGTTTTTT.

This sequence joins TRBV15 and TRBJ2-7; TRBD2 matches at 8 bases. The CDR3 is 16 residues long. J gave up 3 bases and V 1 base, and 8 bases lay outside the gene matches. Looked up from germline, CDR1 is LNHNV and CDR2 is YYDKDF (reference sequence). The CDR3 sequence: CATSRGLIAGNYEQYF. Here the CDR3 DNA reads TGTGCCACCAGCAGAGGTCTCATAGCGGGAAACTACGAGCAGTACTTC. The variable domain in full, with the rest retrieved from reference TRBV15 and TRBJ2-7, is DAMVIQNPRYQVTQFGKPVTLSCSQTLNHNVMYWYQQKSSQAPKLLFHYYDKDFNNEADTPDNFQSRRPNTSFCFLDIRSPGLGDTAMYLCATSRGLIAGNYEQYFGPGTRLTVT.

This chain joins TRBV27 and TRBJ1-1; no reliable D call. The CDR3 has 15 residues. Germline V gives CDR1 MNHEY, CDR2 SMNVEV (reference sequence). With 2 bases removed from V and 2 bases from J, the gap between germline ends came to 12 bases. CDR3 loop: CASSLSFRGNTEAFF. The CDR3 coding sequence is TGTGCCAGCAGTTTAAGTTTCCGGGGTAACACTGAAGCTTTCTTT.

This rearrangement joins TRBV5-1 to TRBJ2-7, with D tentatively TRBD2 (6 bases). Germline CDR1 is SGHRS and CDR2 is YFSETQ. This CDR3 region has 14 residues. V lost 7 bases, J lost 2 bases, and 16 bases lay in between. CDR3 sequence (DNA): TGCGCCAGCTCCCTTGGAGGGGCCCCCTACGAGCAGTACTTC. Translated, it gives CASSLGGAPYEQYF. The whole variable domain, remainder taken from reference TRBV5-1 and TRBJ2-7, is KAGVTQTPRYLIKTRGQQVTLSCSPISGHRSVSWYQQTPGQGLQFLFEYFSETQRNKGNFPGRFSGRQFSNSRSEMNVSTLELGDSALYLCASSLGGAPYEQYFGPGTRLTVT.

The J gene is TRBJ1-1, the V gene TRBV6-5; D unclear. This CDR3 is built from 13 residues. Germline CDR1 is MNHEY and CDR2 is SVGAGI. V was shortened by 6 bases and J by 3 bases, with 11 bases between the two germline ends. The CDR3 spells CASSPHLDTEAFF. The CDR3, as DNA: TGTGCCAGCAGCCCACACCTCGACACTGAAGCTTTCTTT.

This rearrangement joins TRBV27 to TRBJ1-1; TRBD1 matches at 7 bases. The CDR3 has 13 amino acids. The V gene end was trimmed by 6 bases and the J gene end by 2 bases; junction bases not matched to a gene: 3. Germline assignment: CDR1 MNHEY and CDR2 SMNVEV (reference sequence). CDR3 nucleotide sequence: TGTGCCAGCAGGGGACAGCCCAACACTGAAGCTTTCTTT. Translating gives CASRGQPNTEAFF.

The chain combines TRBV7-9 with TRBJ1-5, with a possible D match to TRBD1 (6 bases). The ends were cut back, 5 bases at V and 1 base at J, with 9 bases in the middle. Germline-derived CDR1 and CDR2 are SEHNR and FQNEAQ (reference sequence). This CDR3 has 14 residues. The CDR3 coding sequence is TGTGCCAGCAGCCGGGACACAAGCAATCAGCCCCAGCATTTT. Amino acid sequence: CASSRDTSNQPQHF.

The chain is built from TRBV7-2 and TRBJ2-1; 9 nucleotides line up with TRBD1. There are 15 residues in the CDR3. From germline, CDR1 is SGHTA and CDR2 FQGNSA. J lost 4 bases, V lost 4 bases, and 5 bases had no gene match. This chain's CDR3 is CASSSLGQGYNEQFF. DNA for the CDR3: TGTGCCAGCAGCTCCCTGGGACAGGGTTACAATGAGCAGTTCTTC.

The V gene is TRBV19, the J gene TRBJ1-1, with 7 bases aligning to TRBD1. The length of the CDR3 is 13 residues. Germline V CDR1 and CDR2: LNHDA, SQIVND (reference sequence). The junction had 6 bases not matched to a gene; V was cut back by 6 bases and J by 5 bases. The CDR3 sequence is CASRSGGRTEAFF. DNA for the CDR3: TGTGCCAGTAGATCAGGGGGACGGACTGAAGCTTTCTTT.

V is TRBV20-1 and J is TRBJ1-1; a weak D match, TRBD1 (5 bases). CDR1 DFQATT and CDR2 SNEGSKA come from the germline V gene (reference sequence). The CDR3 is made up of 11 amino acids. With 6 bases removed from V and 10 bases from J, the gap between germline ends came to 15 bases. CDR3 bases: TGCAGTGCCAGGCAGGGCCCCGTAGCTTTCTTT. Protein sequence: CSARQGPVAFF.